This T cell receptor beta chain was sequenced for a study of blood T cell repertoires in COVID-19 (dated by TCRdb to about 2020). For the study in its entirety: Collaborator samples came from the United States, Italy and Spain and covered acute and convalescent phases of COVID-19. The material from the prospective study consisted of cDNA or gDNA derived from T cells, B-cell-depleted T cells, or PBMCs. Subjects who had been exposed to COVID-19, were actively infected with it, or had recovered from it provided the deeply sampled blood TCRbeta repertoires that made up the dataset. The repertoires were released in a freely available public database meant as a resource for research on the immune response to SARS-CoV-2. The samples were drawn from the first 160 participants of the ongoing ImmuneRACE study and from some 1,300 subjects provided by 6 global collaborators. Sample metadata almost always included a de-identified subject ID, COVID-19 status, age in years and sex. Where available, HLA class I and class II types were taken from metadata supplied by the sample provider and were not determined by assay-based typing.

Each collaborating institution followed its own protocols to collect whole blood in K2EDTA tubes. For TCRbeta analysis, collaborator samples were shipped as frozen whole blood, as isolated PBMCs, or as DNA extracted from either sample type. Worth noting for this clone: No cognate antigen has been identified for it. One base away there is no much larger clone; base qualities are not given.

Results and caveats for the whole study, not just this receptor: The amount of clinical and demographic metadata varied by source and participant and was provided uncurated.

V trim: 4 bases; J trim: 5 bases; unmatched bases: 2. The germline V gene (reference sequence) specifies SGHNT as CDR1 and YYREEE as CDR2. There are 12 amino acids in the CDR3, from cysteine to phenylalanine inclusive. Left in the record is the CDR3 DNA by itself, 36 bases read in frame from the first base. TCRbeta CDR3 regions were amplified from genomic DNA by means of the immunoSEQ Assay, a bias-controlled multiplex PCR. Per the source publication's procedure: The number of nucleated cells in each sample was estimated from the amplification of reference gene primers within the assay. To quantify the absolute abundance of each unique TCRbeta CDR3 rearrangement, sequence reads were collapsed and filtered. For each sample, productive Simpson clonality was calculated by taking the square root of Simpson's diversity index across productive rearrangements. TCRdb limited this immuneACCESS table to in-frame rearrangements with V and J called. A share of clones is missing; checked studies link under half to unresolved V genes, and the rest is unexplained. The V and J calls and clone size were taken over from that table, and D and trimming were inferred from the DNA. This sample comprises some 240,000 clones, 70% to 85% of them detected only once. The ten biggest clones cover roughly 9.6% of the sample.

Recombination joined TRBV5-4 with TRBJ1-2; 7 central bases correspond to TRBD1. Sequencing input: peripheral blood. The clonotype originates from an elderly woman with acute or convalescent COVID-19. The CDR3 is CASSTGQYGYTF. At the DNA level, the sequence is TGTGCCAGCAGCACGGGACAGTATGGCTACACCTTC. Extended through the reference TRBV5-4 and TRBJ1-2 proteins, this CDR3 yields the full variable domain: ETGVTQSPTHLIKTRGQQVTLRCSSQSGHNTVSWYQQALGQGPQFIFQYYREEENGRGNFPPRFSGLQFPNYSSELNVNALELDDSALYLCASSTGQYGYTFGSGTRLTVV.